This T cell receptor beta chain was captured in a study of T cells expressing NK-cell markers. On the study more broadly: The sequencing cohort of eight donors included seven HCMV-seropositive individuals and one seronegative individual.

Researchers built TCR beta cDNA using 5'RACE template switching with UMIs. One entry per CDR3 protein, without DNA, is what TCRdb gives after re-calling the 5' RACE reads. The table for this sample gives around 180,000 distinct CDR3 sequences. Germline lookup yields CDR1 DFQATT and CDR2 SNEGSKA (reference sequence). This CDR3 contains 16 residues. The clonotype comes from a man aged 18-69 years in good health. The chain joins TRBV20-1 to TRBJ2-7; the TRBD2 assignment by TCRdb is unverifiable without DNA. The material sequenced was blood T cells: a sorted CD56 or NKG2C T cell subset, CD4+ or CD8+ T cells, or bulk PBMC T cells (not recorded which). The chain's CDR3 is CSARDQERGETYEQYF.